Listed below are T cell receptor beta chains from one sample, sequenced in a study of lung T cells in sarcoidosis with Löfgren's syndrome. TCRdb used MiXCR to reprocess the reads, holding one entry per CDR3 protein. In the table there are more than 50,000 distinct CDR3 sequences, less than 25% of which are singletons. Source material: CD4+ T cells from PBMCs. Receptors were obtained from a human donor with sarcoidosis (Löfgren's syndrome or another form), or a control subject (not recorded which). The CDR3 runs from the conserved cysteine through the conserved F or W. D genes are given only for firm matches. Part of the rows lack a size; the others show once, few, many or a class for expanded clones.

j_call cdr3_length v_call d_call clone_size cdr3_nt cdr3_aa
TRBJ2-2 19 TRBV30 NA NA TGTGCCTGGAGTACAATTGGGTCTTACGGGACGGGGAACACCGGGGAGCTGTTTTTT CAWSTIGSYGTGNTGELFF
TRBJ2-2 17 TRBV5-1 TRBD1 NA TGCGCCAGCAGCTTGAAGGGGCGACAGGGAAACACCGGGGAGCTGTTTTTT CASSLKGRQGNTGELFF
TRBJ2-5 13 TRBV11-2 NA few TGTGCCAGCAGCCCGGACAGCCCAACGACCCAGTACTTC CASSPDSPTTQYF
TRBJ1-1 14 TRBV6-1 NA many TGTGCCAGCAGCCAGACCTATCGGCTCGTCTTGGCTTTCTTT CASSQTYRLVLAFF
TRBJ2-5 13 TRBV27 NA many TGTGCCAGCAGTCCCATAGGGGAAGAGACCCAGTACTTC CASSPIGEETQYF
TRBJ1-5 14 TRBV2 TRBD1 many TGTGCCAGCAGGGCTACAGGGGACCTTCAGCCCCAGCATTTT CASRATGDLQPQHF
TRBJ1-5 14 TRBV12-3/TRBV12-4 TRBD1 few TGTGCCAGCACTCTGGGACAGGTCAATCAGCCCCAGCATTTT CASTLGQVNQPQHF
TRBJ2-1 14 TRBV7-9 NA NA TGTACCAGCAGCATACAGGGTTCCTACAATGAGCAGTTCTTC CTSSIQGSYNEQFF
TRBJ2-2 15 TRBV29-1 TRBD2 NA TGCAGCGTTCGTAAGCGGGAGGGGAGCACCGGGGAGCTGTTTTTT CSVRKREGSTGELFF
TRBJ2-1 17 TRBV19 TRBD2 NA TGTGCCAGTAGTACCCTCGGATGGCGGGAGACGCGCGTTGAGCAGTTCTTC CASSTLGWRETRVEQFF
TRBJ1-3 16 TRBV27 NA many TGTGCCAGCAGTTCGACAGCCTTGAGCTCTGGAAACACCATATATTTT CASSSTALSSGNTIYF
TRBJ2-3 15 TRBV20-1 NA many TGCAGTGCGGAAAACAGGGAAGGGGTGACAGATACGCAGTATTTT CSAENREGVTDTQYF
TRBJ2-2 15 TRBV12-3/TRBV12-4 NA few TGTGCCAGCAGTTTAATCCCGGAGAGCACCGGGGAGCTGTTTTTT CASSLIPESTGELFF
TRBJ1-1 15 TRBV7-2 TRBD1 many TGTGCCAGCAGCCTAGAGACAGGGATCACCACTGAAGCTTTCTTT CASSLETGITTEAFF
TRBJ2-4 13 TRBV20-1 TRBD1 many TGCAGTGCTCCAGGGACAGCAGAAAACATTCAGTACTTC CSAPGTAENIQYF
TRBJ2-6 14 TRBV6-1 NA many TGTGCCAGCAACCGGGCTACTGGGGCCAACGTCCTGACTTTC CASNRATGANVLTF
TRBJ2-1 15 TRBV19 TRBD2 NA TGTGCCAGCCACGGGGGGTCGAGCTCCTACAATGAGCAGTTCTTC CASHGGSSSYNEQFF
TRBJ1-6 15 TRBV7-9 TRBD1 NA TGTGCCAGCAGCTTAGGGGACAGACGAAATTCACCCCTCCACTTT CASSLGDRRNSPLHF
TRBJ2-1 15 TRBV11-2 NA few TGTGCCAGCAGCTTCCGGACGGAATCCTACAATGAGCAGTTCTTC CASSFRTESYNEQFF
TRBJ2-3 12 TRBV18 NA NA TGTGCCAGCTCCCCCGCGGCAGATACGCAGTATTTT CASSPAADTQYF
TRBJ1-1 13 TRBV5-4 NA many TGTGCCAGCAGCTTGCAAGGAGTTACTGAAGCTTTCTTT CASSLQGVTEAFF
TRBJ2-5 15 TRBV7-2 TRBD2 many TGTGCCAGCAGTTATATGGCTCGGGAGGCCGAGACCCAGTACTTC CASSYMAREAETQYF
TRBJ1-3 15 TRBV12-3/TRBV12-4 NA NA TGTGCCAGCCTCCTTGGGGCAGCCGGAAGAAACACCATATATTTT CASLLGAAGRNTIYF
TRBJ1-3 15 TRBV20-1 NA many TGCAGTGCTAGAGATCCCGGGACCGATGGAAACACCATATATTTT CSARDPGTDGNTIYF
TRBJ1-5 14 TRBV2 NA many TGTGCCAGCAGTGATAAACAGAGCAATCAGCCCCAGCATTTT CASSDKQSNQPQHF
TRBJ2-3 14 TRBV7-3 NA once TGTGCCAGCGGCTTACGGGAGCACACAGATACGCAGTATTTT CASGLREHTDTQYF
TRBJ2-3 14 TRBV6-1 NA many TGTGCCATCCGTTCGGGCCGGCACACAGATACGCAGTATTTT CAIRSGRHTDTQYF
TRBJ2-5 13 TRBV5-1 NA few TGCGCCAGCAGCTTGGGACTCGAAGAGACCCAGTACTTC CASSLGLEETQYF
TRBJ2-3 15 TRBV18 TRBD2 few TGTGCCAGCTCACGGAAACTAGCGGGGACGGATACGCAGTATTTT CASSRKLAGTDTQYF
TRBJ2-7 15 TRBV7-3 TRBD1 NA TGTGCCAGCAGCCTCGGGACAGGGTTATACTACGAGCAGTACTTC CASSLGTGLYYEQYF
TRBJ2-7 14 TRBV14 NA NA TGTGCCAGCAGCCAAGCTCGGCTACTCTACGAGCAGTACTTC CASSQARLLYEQYF
TRBJ1-1 14 TRBV5-6 TRBD1 few TGTGCCAGCAGCTTGGTAGGGGGCGAGACTGAAGCTTTCTTT CASSLVGGETEAFF
TRBJ2-7 12 TRBV28 NA many TGTGCCAGCAGTTTAGCAGAGGCCGAGCAGTACTTC CASSLAEAEQYF
TRBJ1-6 15 TRBV3-1 NA NA TGTGCCAGCAGCCCCGAGACAGGTCTGGGATCACCCCTCCACTTT CASSPETGLGSPLHF
TRBJ1-4 17 TRBV12-3/TRBV12-4 TRBD1 NA TGTGCCAGCAGTGCCTCCAACAGGGGGGAAACTAATGAAAAACTGTTTTTT CASSASNRGETNEKLFF
TRBJ2-2 16 TRBV10-3 TRBD2 many TGTGCCATCAGTGAGTGGGGCGGGAGCTACACCGGGGAGCTGTTTTTT CAISEWGGSYTGELFF
TRBJ2-2 12 TRBV2 NA few TGTGCCAGCAGTCGCTGGACCGGGGAGCTGTTTTTT CASSRWTGELFF
TRBJ2-1 20 TRBV7-2 NA few TGTGCCAGCAGCCCACATAAATTCCTCGGGGGGCGGGCCCTATACAATGAGCAGTTCTTC CASSPHKFLGGRALYNEQFF
TRBJ2-1 13 TRBV7-8 NA NA TGTGCCAGCAGCTCCGACCCCTACAATGAGCAGTTCTTC CASSSDPYNEQFF
TRBJ1-1 13 TRBV5-1 NA NA TGCGCCAGTCATTCTCGGGTGAACACTGAAGCTTTCTTT CASHSRVNTEAFF